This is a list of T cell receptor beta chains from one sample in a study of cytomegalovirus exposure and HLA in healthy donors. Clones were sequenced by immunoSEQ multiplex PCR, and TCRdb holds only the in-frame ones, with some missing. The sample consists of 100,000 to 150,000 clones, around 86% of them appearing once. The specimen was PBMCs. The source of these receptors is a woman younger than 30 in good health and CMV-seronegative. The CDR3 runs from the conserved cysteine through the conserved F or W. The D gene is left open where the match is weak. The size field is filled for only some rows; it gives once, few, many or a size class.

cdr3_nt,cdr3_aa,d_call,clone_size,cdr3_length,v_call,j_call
TGTGCTAGTGGTTTGAGGGCAGGGCCTACTAACTTCGAGCAGTACTTC,CASGLRAGPTNFEQYF,NA,NA,16,TRBV12-5,TRBJ2-7
TGTGCCAGCAGCTCAAGCGGGAATGTGGATACGCAGTATTTT,CASSSSGNVDTQYF,TRBD2,NA,14,TRBV7-3,TRBJ2-3
TGTGCCAGCTCACCGTCGGGAGGCAATCAGCCCCAGCATTTT,CASSPSGGNQPQHF,NA,NA,14,TRBV18,TRBJ1-5
TGTGCCAGCAGTGAAGGGAGGGAAGAGACCCAGTACTTC,CASSEGREETQYF,NA,NA,13,TRBV6-1,TRBJ2-5
TGTGCCAGCAGAGCGGGAGCGGGAGTGGGGACCGGGGAGCTGTTTTTT,CASRAGAGVGTGELFF,TRBD2,NA,16,TRBV2,TRBJ2-2
TGTGCCAGCAGCTTCTTCTACGAGCAGTACTTC,CASSFFYEQYF,NA,NA,11,TRBV13,TRBJ2-7
TGTGCCACCAGCAGAGATACAGCCGAGAGAGGCTACACCTTC,CATSRDTAERGYTF,NA,once,14,TRBV15,TRBJ1-2
TGCGCCAGCAGCGTCGGGGGACAGCCAAACACTGAAGCTTTCTTT,CASSVGGQPNTEAFF,TRBD1,NA,15,TRBV5-1,TRBJ1-1
TGTGCCAGTGCGACAGGGGGGGCCTACGAGCAGTACTTC,CASATGGAYEQYF,TRBD1,NA,13,TRBV5-6,TRBJ2-7
TGTGCCAGCAGTGACCGGGACAGGGACATATTTCGGGAAAAACTGTTTTTT,CASSDRDRDIFREKLFF,TRBD1,NA,17,TRBV2,TRBJ1-4
TGTGCCAGCAGCTTTACAGGCTCCTACGAGCAGTACTTC,CASSFTGSYEQYF,NA,NA,13,TRBV11-2,TRBJ2-7
TGTGCCAGCAGTGAGACAGGGGGGCAGCCCCAGCATTTT,CASSETGGQPQHF,TRBD1,NA,13,TRBV25-1,TRBJ1-5
TGTGCCAGCAGTACCCTAGCGGGAGGGCGCGAGCAGTACTTC,CASSTLAGGREQYF,TRBD2,NA,14,TRBV27,TRBJ2-7
TGTGCCAGCAGCCCCAGACAACGTAAGCGGGAGGGCGGTACGCAGTATTTT,CASSPRQRKREGGTQYF,TRBD2,NA,17,TRBV7-2,TRBJ2-3
TGCGCCAGCAGCTTGAGACAGACTTCCACAGATACGCAGTATTTT,CASSLRQTSTDTQYF,NA,NA,15,TRBV5-1,TRBJ2-3
TGTGCCAGCAGCCCTCGGGACAGTGGCACTGAAGCTTTCTTT,CASSPRDSGTEAFF,TRBD1,NA,14,TRBV9,TRBJ1-1
TGTGCCGTATTCGCCCCTAGCGGGGGGACCTACGAGCAGTACTTC,CAVFAPSGGTYEQYF,TRBD2,NA,15,TRBV5-3,TRBJ2-7
TGTGCCAGTAGTATCGGGAGGAGCAGGGACACCGGGGAGCTGTTTTTT,CASSIGRSRDTGELFF,TRBD2,NA,16,TRBV19,TRBJ2-2
TGTGCCAGCCGGAGGACCCCCTACAATGAGCAGTTCTTC,CASRRTPYNEQFF,NA,NA,13,TRBV27,TRBJ2-1
TGTGCCAGCAGCCCAACTCGGAGGACGAATGAGCAGTTCTTC,CASSPTRRTNEQFF,NA,NA,14,TRBV7-2,TRBJ2-1
TGCGCCAGCAGAGAGAGCTCCTACAATGAGCAGTTCTTC,CASRESSYNEQFF,NA,NA,13,TRBV5-1,TRBJ2-1
TGTGCCAGCAGTGAACGAGGCGATTCGTCCTACGAGCAGTACTTC,CASSERGDSSYEQYF,NA,NA,15,TRBV6-1,TRBJ2-7
TGTGCCAGCAGCTTGCCGCTACAGGGTAGCACAGATACGCAGTATTTT,CASSLPLQGSTDTQYF,NA,NA,16,TRBV5-5,TRBJ2-3
TGTGCCAGCAGATCAGGGGTGACTGAAGCTTTCTTT,CASRSGVTEAFF,NA,NA,12,TRBV13,TRBJ1-1
TGTGCCAGCAGCTTAAGTGGGGGGGCTGGCTACACCTTC,CASSLSGGAGYTF,NA,NA,13,TRBV11-2,TRBJ1-2
TGCAGTGCTAGGGGAGCCGGGGAGCTGTTTTTT,CSARGAGELFF,NA,NA,11,TRBV20-1,TRBJ2-2
TGTGCCAGCAGTTACTTACAGGGGTTGCAGGGCGAGCAGTACTTC,CASSYLQGLQGEQYF,TRBD1,NA,15,TRBV27,TRBJ2-7
TGTGCCAGCAGCTTGGGACTAGCGGGAGTGAGCCAAGAGACCCAGTACTTC,CASSLGLAGVSQETQYF,TRBD2,NA,17,TRBV7-8,TRBJ2-5
TGTGCCAGCAGCTTACAGCCGGAGGGTGGGGCCAACGTCCTGACTTTC,CASSLQPEGGANVLTF,NA,NA,16,TRBV7-6,TRBJ2-6
TGTGCCAGCTCACCAGGCACAGGAAGTAGTTATGGCTACACCTTC,CASSPGTGSSYGYTF,NA,NA,15,TRBV18,TRBJ1-2
TGTGCCAGCAGCCAAGAAACAGGGGAACACTACGAGCAGTACTTC,CASSQETGEHYEQYF,TRBD1,NA,15,TRBV4-2,TRBJ2-7
TGCGCCAGCAGCTTGGGGCTCGCTAGCGGATTGGGGAAGTACTTC,CASSLGLASGLGKYF,TRBD2,NA,15,TRBV5-1,TRBJ2-4
TGCGCCAGCAGCTTTAGGGGGACTAGCGTCTACGAGCAGTACTTC,CASSFRGTSVYEQYF,TRBD2,NA,15,TRBV4-1,TRBJ2-7
TGTGCCAGCAGCTCCGGACAGGGGGGCCGCTATGGCTACACCTTC,CASSSGQGGRYGYTF,TRBD1,NA,15,TRBV11-2,TRBJ1-2
TGTGCCAGCAGCTTAGGGAACACAGGGTACGAGCAGTACTTC,CASSLGNTGYEQYF,NA,NA,14,TRBV7-2,TRBJ2-7
TGTGCCATCAGTGAGTCGGAGAGCTCCTACAATGAGCAGTTCTTC,CAISESESSYNEQFF,NA,NA,15,TRBV10-3,TRBJ2-1
TGCGCCAGCAGCCAAGATCAGCCCCCCAGGGTCTCTGGAAACACCATATATTTT,CASSQDQPPRVSGNTIYF,NA,NA,18,TRBV4-1,TRBJ1-3
TGTGCCAGCAGCATCCACCCGGGGAGAAGGAACAATGAGCAGTTCTTC,CASSIHPGRRNNEQFF,NA,NA,16,TRBV11-1,TRBJ2-1